Below are 18 T cell receptor beta chains sequenced from a single sample in a study of blood T cell repertoires in COVID-19. TCRdb keeps only in-frame clones here, not all; method: immunoSEQ multiplex PCR. The data contain 220,000 or so clones, about 80% of them singletons. Sequencing was performed on PBMCs or T cells enriched from blood (not recorded which). The receptor source for this set is a woman in her forties with acute COVID-19.

This chain links TRBV3-1 (or the pseudogene TRBV3-2) with TRBJ1-3; perhaps TRBD1 as D (6 bases). The CDR3 extends over 16 amino acids. The germline V gene encodes CDR1 LGHDT and CDR2 YNNKEL (reference sequence). The V end lost 1 base, the J end lost 0 bases, and 10 bases lay between the germline ends. The chain's CDR3 is CASSQVNRASGNTIYF. The CDR3 DNA follows: TGTGCCAGCAGCCAAGTTAACAGGGCCTCTGGAAACACCATATATTTT.

CDR3 residues: CASSLVPSGATYNEQFF. The DNA of the CDR3 is TGTGCCAGCAGCTTAGTCCCTAGCGGAGCCACCTACAATGAGCAGTTCTTC. The gene calls are TRBV7-3 and TRBJ2-1; 7 nucleotides line up with TRBD2. Germline CDR1 SGHTA, CDR2 FQGTGA. The CDR3 length is 17 residues. Losses at the gene ends were 2 bases for V and 2 bases for J; bases not matched to a gene: 9.

The chain employs TRBV9 and TRBJ1-5, with a possible D match to TRBD1 (6 bases). This CDR3 spans 14 amino acids. Germline V gene data show CDR1 as SGDLS and CDR2 as YYNGEE. Between the trimmed V and J ends, which lost 0 bases and 5 bases, there was a span of 9 bases. The CDR3 loop reads CASSVEQGDQPQHF. CDR3 DNA sequence: TGTGCCAGCAGCGTAGAACAGGGTGATCAGCCCCAGCATTTT.

The chain employs TRBV5-1 and TRBJ1-2; 8 bases line up with TRBD1. There are 17 residues in the CDR3. Germline V lookup: CDR1 SGHRS, CDR2 YFSETQ. With V trimmed by 4 bases and J by 3 bases, 14 bases remained unmatched. The CDR3 nucleotides are TGCGCCAGCAGCGGCGGTCCGACAGGGGTAATCGACTATGGCTACACCTTC. Protein sequence: CASSGGPTGVIDYGYTF.

The rearrangement uses TRBV2 and TRBJ2-2; weak D call: TRBD1 (6 bases). The V gene's germline CDR1 is SNHLY and CDR2 FYNNEI. The CDR3 is 14 residues long. Trimming removed 7 bases at V and 4 bases at J, with 13 bases between. CDR3 DNA: TGTGCCAGCACAGGGGCCCTTTCCACCGGGGAGCTGTTTTTT. Protein product: CASTGALSTGELFF.

The chain employs TRBV6-5 and TRBJ1-5; TRBD1 agrees at 8 bases. The CDR3 is 14 residues long. V lost 5 bases to trimming and J lost 7 bases; unmatched junction nucleotides: 7. Germline V gene lookup returns CDR1 MNHEY and CDR2 SVGAGI. CDR3 sequence (DNA): TGTGCCAGCAGTACGGACAGGGCGAGACAGCCCCAGCATTTT. Its translation: CASSTDRARQPQHF.

This chain connects TRBV5-5 to TRBJ1-5, with TRBD1 as a possible D gene (6 bases). CDR3 length: 15 residues. The V and J ends lost 0 bases and 0 bases respectively, with 7 bases between them. Germline loops: CDR1 SGHKS, CDR2 YYEKEE (reference sequence). The CDR3 loop is CASSLVGHSNQPQHF. As DNA, the CDR3 is TGTGCCAGCAGCTTGGTGGGACATAGCAATCAGCCCCAGCATTTT. Supplemented by reference TRBV5-5 and TRBJ1-5, the full variable domain reads DAGVTQSPTHLIKTRGQQVTLRCSPISGHKSVSWYQQVLGQGPQFIFQYYEKEERGRGNFPDRFSARQFPNYSSELNVNALLLGDSALYLCASSLVGHSNQPQHFGDGTRLSIL.

This clone was picked up a small number of times. CDR3 bases: TGCGCCAGCAGCCAAGATGTACTGGCCTACGAGCAGTACTTC. It specifies CASSQDVLAYEQYF. The V gene is TRBV4-3, the J gene TRBJ2-7; D call uncertain. CDR3 size: 14 residues. Germline V gene sequence: CDR1 LGHNA, CDR2 YSLEER. The germline V and J ends were trimmed by 0 bases and 2 bases, with 8 bases remaining between them.

The chain is built from TRBV2 and TRBJ2-1, with D unresolved. V was trimmed by 1 base and J by 0 bases, leaving 4 bases between them. This CDR3 is 14 amino acids long. Per germline, CDR1 SNHLY and CDR2 FYNNEI. CDR3 sequence (DNA): TGTGCCAGCAGTGAAGATATCTCCTACAATGAGCAGTTCTTC. It translates to CASSEDISYNEQFF.

The chain has TRBV19 and TRBJ1-3; 9 bases agree with TRBD1. In germline, CDR1 is LNHDA, CDR2 SQIVND (reference sequence). V lost 5 bases to trimming and J lost 2 bases; unmatched junction nucleotides: 7. The CDR3 contains 16 residues. The CDR3 here is CASSDPGQGAGNTIYF. In nucleotides, the CDR3 is TGTGCCAGTAGTGATCCGGGACAGGGCGCTGGAAACACCATATATTTT. The whole variable domain, remainder taken from reference TRBV19 and TRBJ1-3, is DGGITQSPKYLFRKEGQNVTLSCEQNLNHDAMYWYRQDPGQGLRLIYYSQIVNDFQKGDIAEGYSVSREKKESFPLTVTSAQKNPTAFYLCASSDPGQGAGNTIYFGEGSWLTVV.

The chain employs TRBV5-6 and TRBJ1-2; 8 nucleotides agree with TRBD1. Germline assignment: CDR1 SGHDT and CDR2 YYEEEE. V lost 4 bases to trimming and J lost 4 bases; unmatched junction nucleotides: 12. This CDR3 spans 16 amino acids. CDR3 region: CASSRGPGQDLYGYTF. The CDR3 DNA reads TGTGCCAGCAGCCGGGGTCCGGGACAGGACCTCTATGGCTACACCTTC.

This chain connects TRBV7-7 to TRBJ2-1; the match to TRBD1 covers 9 bases. There are 13 residues in the CDR3. Per the germline V gene, CDR1 is SSHAT and CDR2 is FNYEAQ (reference sequence). The J segment lost 7 bases and the V segment lost 3 bases, leaving 1 base of the junction unmatched. The CDR3: CASSLGQGNEQFF. Written as DNA, the CDR3 is TGTGCCAGCAGCTTGGGACAGGGAAATGAGCAGTTCTTC.

The rearrangement uses TRBV24-1 and TRBJ2-2; weak D call: TRBD2 (5 bases). The CDR3 spans 17 residues. Per germline, CDR1 KGHDR and CDR2 SFDVKD. V was trimmed by 4 bases and J by 3 bases, leaving 17 bases between them. The DNA for the CDR3 is TGTGCCACCAGTGACCTAAGACTCGGGGAGCACACCGGGGAGCTGTTTTTT. This encodes CATSDLRLGEHTGELFF.

This chain connects TRBV7-9 to TRBJ2-2; possible D gene TRBD1, 6 bases. Germline lookup yields CDR1 SEHNR and CDR2 FQNEAQ (reference sequence). CDR3 length: 14 amino acids. V gave up 5 bases and J gave up 6 bases, with 13 bases separating them. CDR3 DNA: TGTGCCAGCAGCCAAATTACAGGGTCCGGGGAGCTGTTTTTT. Translating it yields CASSQITGSGELFF.

J is TRBJ1-2 and V is TRBV10-1, with a possible D match to TRBD1 (6 bases). V lost 6 bases, J lost 5 bases, and 16 bases lay in between. Per germline, CDR1 WNHNN and CDR2 SYGVQD (reference sequence). The CDR3 length is 14 residues. In DNA, the CDR3 is TGCGCCAGCAGGGGATGGGGGCGCGGGTATGGCTACACCTTC. It is translated as CASRGWGRGYGYTF.

Written as DNA, the CDR3 is TGTGCCAGCAGCGTAGCAGGGTTCCGTGCCGGGGAGCTGTTTTTT. This encodes CASSVAGFRAGELFF. The chain couples TRBV9 to TRBJ2-2, with D possibly being TRBD1 (5 bases). V was cut by 0 bases and J by 6 bases, with 12 bases left in between. The CDR3 is 15 residues long. Germline loops: CDR1 SGDLS, CDR2 YYNGEE.

This sequence joins TRBV3-1 (or the pseudogene TRBV3-2) and TRBJ1-6; weak D call: TRBD1 (5 bases). This CDR3 contains 15 residues. CDR1 is LGHDT, CDR2 YNNKEL, per germline (reference sequence). Trimming took off 4 bases at V and 7 bases at J, with 14 bases between the two ends. CDR3 loop: CASSLGTLGNSPLHF. CDR3 bases: TGTGCCAGCAGCCTAGGGACTTTGGGGAATTCACCCCTCCACTTT.

This chain connects TRBV10-1 to TRBJ2-5; TRBD1 is a possible D gene (5 bases). The length of the CDR3 is 14 residues. CDR1 is WNHNN and CDR2 is SYGVQD in the germline V gene (reference sequence). V was cut by 2 bases and J by 0 bases, with 7 bases left in between. CDR3 in DNA: TGCGCCAGCAGTGAGGACAGAGACCAAGAGACCCAGTACTTC. Translated: CASSEDRDQETQYF.